This T cell receptor (beta chain) was profiled in a study of T cell responses to AZD1222 COVID-19 vaccine. Study findings and constraints: Targeting of unmutated variant regions was reportedly seen in nearly half of spike-specific TCRs. Donor demographics were predominantly white British with a female majority; clonal diversity may be underestimated. Spike-specific TCR depth and breadth grew after two AZD1222 doses.

Trimming removed 6 bases from V and 2 bases from J, with 10 bases in between. Germline CDR1 reads SNHLY; CDR2 reads FYNNEI. The CDR3 extends over 13 amino acids. Produced via immunoSEQ multiplex PCR; TCRdb's table is partial and in-frame only. The table includes tens of thousands of clones, roughly 90% detected once. On this clone: Its antigen remains unidentified. This same CDR3 is encoded by further DNA sequences in the sample.

Pooled samples include second doses given at about 4 or 12 weeks. The material sequenced was peripheral blood, taken 28 days after the second AZD1222 dose. The chain recombines TRBV2 with TRBJ1-1; D unclear. The source is an adult who received the AZD1222 COVID-19 vaccine. The CDR3 bases are TGTGCCAGCAGGGCAGATCGAAACACTGAAGCTTTCTTT. The encoded protein is CASRADRNTEAFF.